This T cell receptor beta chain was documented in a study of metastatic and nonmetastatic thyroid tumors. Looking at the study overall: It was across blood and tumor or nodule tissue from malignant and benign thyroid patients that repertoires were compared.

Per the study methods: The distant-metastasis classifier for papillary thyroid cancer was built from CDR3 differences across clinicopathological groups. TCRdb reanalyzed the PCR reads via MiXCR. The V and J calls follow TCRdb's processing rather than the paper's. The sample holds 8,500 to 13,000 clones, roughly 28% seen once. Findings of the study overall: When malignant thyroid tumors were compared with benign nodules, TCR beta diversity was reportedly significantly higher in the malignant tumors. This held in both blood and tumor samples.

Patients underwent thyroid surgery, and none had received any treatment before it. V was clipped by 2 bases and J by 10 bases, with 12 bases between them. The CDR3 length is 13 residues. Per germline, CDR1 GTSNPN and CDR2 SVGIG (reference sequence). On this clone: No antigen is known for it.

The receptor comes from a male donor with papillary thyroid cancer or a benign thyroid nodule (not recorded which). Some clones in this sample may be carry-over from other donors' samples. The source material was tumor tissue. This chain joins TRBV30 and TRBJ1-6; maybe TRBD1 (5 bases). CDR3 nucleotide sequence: TGTGCCTGGAGTCGGCAGGGCGAATCACCCCTCCACTTT. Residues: CAWSRQGESPLHF.